This TCR beta chain was obtained from a study of blood T cell repertoires in COVID-19. The wider study: Specimens from acute and convalescent COVID-19 originated in the United States, Italy and Spain. PBMCs, B-cell-depleted T cells, or T cells were the source of the cDNA or gDNA that made up the material.

The CDR3 runs 17 residues. V shed 1 base, J shed 0 bases, and the junction held 4 bases outside the gene matches. CDR1 and CDR2 from the germline V gene are LNHDA and SQIVND (reference sequence). In the original processing: Reference gene primer amplification gave nucleated cell count estimates. The method was immunoSEQ multiplex PCR; TCRdb's version includes in-frame clones alone and lacks a portion of them. D and trimming come from the DNA, and the V and J calls and clone size come from that table. The table lists around 300,000 clones, roughly 89% of them singletons. The genes are TRBV19 and TRBJ2-1, with 9 bases that match TRBD1. This TCR was recovered from a man aged 50-59 years with acute or convalescent COVID-19. The sequenced material came from peripheral blood. CDR3 nucleotide sequence: TGTGCCAGTAGTATAGGGCTGACAGGGGGCTCCTACAATGAGCAGTTCTTC. Translation: CASSIGLTGGSYNEQFF.